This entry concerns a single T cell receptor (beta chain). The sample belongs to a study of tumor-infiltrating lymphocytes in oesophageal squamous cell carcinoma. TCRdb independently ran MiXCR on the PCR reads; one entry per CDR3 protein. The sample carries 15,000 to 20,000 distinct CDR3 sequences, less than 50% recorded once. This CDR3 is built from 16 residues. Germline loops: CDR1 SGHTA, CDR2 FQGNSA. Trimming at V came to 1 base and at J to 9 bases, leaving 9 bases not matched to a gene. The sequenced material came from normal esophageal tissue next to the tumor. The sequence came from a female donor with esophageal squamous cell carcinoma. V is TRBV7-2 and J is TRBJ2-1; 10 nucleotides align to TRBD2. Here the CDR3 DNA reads TGTGCCAGCAGCTTAGAGCCAGCGGGGGGGTGGGGTGAGCAGTTCTTC. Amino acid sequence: CASSLEPAGGWGEQFF.